This T cell receptor beta chain comes out of a study of T cells in localized non-small cell lung cancer. Trimming cost V 0 bases and J 0 bases, with 11 bases left between them. Germline V CDR1 and CDR2: GTSNPN, SVGIG (reference sequence). This CDR3 comprises 15 residues. Sequenced by immunoSEQ multiplex PCR; TCRdb stores in-frame clones only, minus some. The data show tens of thousands of clones, around 89% seen once. The V call is TRBV30, the J call TRBJ1-1; D not resolved. The sequence was obtained from a woman aged 35 to 70 with stage I squamous cell lung carcinoma. Source: peripheral blood, taken before any cancer treatment. DNA of the CDR3: TGTGCCTGGAGTGTCCGAGCCTCTATGAACACTGAAGCTTTCTTT. Encoded protein: CAWSVRASMNTEAFF.